This T cell receptor beta chain was retrieved from a study of CD8 T cells in Susac syndrome. Roughly 0.45 to 1 ug RNA was reverse transcribed with random hexamers. Amplification of the TCR beta CDR3 was carried out by immunoSEQ multiplex PCR, which spanned a total of 54 Vbeta and 13 Jbeta segments. TCRdb reanalysed the immunoSEQ multiplex PCR reads using MiXCR and keeps one entry per CDR3 protein. The repertoire holds approximately 160,000 distinct CDR3 sequences, about 94% seen once, with roughly 0.1% in the top ten. The multiple sclerosis control group consisted of treatment-naive patients whose relapsing-remitting disease, which was either stable or active, fulfilled revised McDonald criteria. Germline CDR1 and CDR2: MDHEN and SYDVKM. The CDR3 totals 15 residues. Trimming shortened V by 6 bases and J by 1 base, and 12 bases separated the two germline ends. Points from the study as a whole: The relatively small number of individuals in the TCR sequencing and HLA analysis was acknowledged by the study.

Comments on this clonotype: The antigen is unknown.

The chain recombines TRBV28 with TRBJ2-2, with D possibly matching TRBD2 (6 bases). Material: CD4+ T cells from PBMCs. The clonotype comes from a human donor with multiple sclerosis. This CDR3 reads CASSPRDWNTGELFF. CDR3 nucleotide sequence: TGTGCCAGCAGCCCCAGGGACTGGAACACCGGGGAGCTGTTTTTT.